A selection of T cell receptor beta chains follows, all from one sample in a study of identical twins. TCRdb called the 5' RACE reads again in MiXCR, with one record for every CDR3 protein. The sample lists 500,000 or so distinct CDR3 sequences, around 15% occurring once. These data are also associated with another study on yellow fever vaccine responses in identical twins.

Sequenced: CD4+ T cells sorted from blood. Receptors were obtained from a woman aged 18-29 years in good health. CDR3s include the opening cysteine and the closing phenylalanine or tryptophan.

TRBJ2-7 | TRBV20-1 | CSAPPRNRAAYEQNF
TRBJ1-5 | TRBV28 | CASRLTGGGQPQHF
TRBJ2-1 | TRBV5-1 | CASSTSGGAYNEQFF
TRBJ2-7 | TRBV7-9 | CASSSGSEQYF
TRBJ1-5 | TRBV6-1 | CASSESRGGYQPQHF
TRBJ1-6 | TRBV6-1 | CASSLGSGSPLHF
TRBJ1-3 | TRBV29-1 | CSVVPGDSGNTIYF
TRBJ1-6 | TRBV5-1 | CASRQGAYNSPLHF
TRBJ1-1 | TRBV19 | CASSILGSEAFF
TRBJ2-3 | TRBV20-1 | CSALGTSSSGTDTQYF
TRBJ1-2 | TRBV15 | CATSRAVRANYGYTF
TRBJ2-7 | TRBV18 | CASSRSLAHEQYF
TRBJ2-1 | TRBV6-1 | CASSDQSWGRFNEQFF
TRBJ2-3 | TRBV7-9 | CASSQPGLAGTDTQYF
TRBJ2-3 | TRBV4-3 | CASSQRGTPADTQYF
TRBJ2-2 | TRBV7-2 | CASSLAHTYGELFF
TRBJ2-7 | TRBV29-1 | CSVAGSEQYF
TRBJ2-3 | TRBV4-2 | CASSQEHTSGRAADTQYF
TRBJ2-7 | TRBV12-3/TRBV12-4 | CASRDSDRPYEQYF
TRBJ2-7 | TRBV20-1 | CSASRRTENYEQYF
TRBJ1-5 | TRBV10-3 | CATIRRAAGPYSNQPQHF
TRBJ1-1 | TRBV9 | CASSVEQGVNTEAFF
TRBJ2-1 | TRBV6-1 | CASYRSTGNNEQFF
TRBJ1-1 | TRBV5-1 | CASSSPGGGAFF
TRBJ2-1 | TRBV7-2 | CASSLWASGNNEQFF
TRBJ2-3 | TRBV5-1 | CASSAGKYADTQYF
TRBJ2-3 | TRBV6-4 | CARQILVRGTDTQYF
TRBJ2-6 | TRBV7-3 | CASRNGGTGANVLTF
TRBJ1-2 | TRBV5-1 | CASSPGTGDHYGYTF
TRBJ1-1 | TRBV20-1 | CSARVAGLRGTEAFF
TRBJ2-7 | TRBV10-3 | CAISEPRGTGTYEQYF
TRBJ2-3 | TRBV29-1 | CSVTGGSWTDTQYF
TRBJ2-1 | TRBV24-1 | CATSDPGTSGIPHEQFF
TRBJ2-1 | TRBV5-1 | CASVRGTGAYNEQFF
TRBJ2-2 | TRBV20-1 | CSARQGSLNTGELFF
TRBJ2-5 | TRBV7-9 | CASSLSRIQETQYF
TRBJ2-5 | TRBV20-1 | CSRSGSIETQYF
TRBJ2-7 | TRBV20-1 | CSAQTQMPVGYEQYF
TRBJ2-1 | TRBV3-1 | CASSPPRGVVDEQFF
TRBJ2-3 | TRBV6-1 | CASSEQRGDTQYF